These 2 T cell receptor beta chains came from one sample sequenced in a study of Tregs in tolerant kidney transplant recipients. These receptors lack a known antigen. Profiling relied on immunoSEQ multiplex PCR, and the TCRdb table lists in-frame clones only, not all of them. This sample has 2,000 to 2,500 clones, with about 39% found just once. Sequenced input: Tregs from blood cultured with allogeneic cells. The receptors originated from a human donor in good health.

The CDR3 region is CASSLTTGAGANVLTF. In nucleotides, the CDR3 is TGTGCCAGCTCACTAACGACAGGGGCTGGGGCCAACGTCCTGACTTTC. This chain joins TRBV18 and TRBJ2-6; 8 bases agree with TRBD1. There are 16 residues in the CDR3. CDR1 is KGHSH and CDR2 is LQKENI in the germline V gene. Trimming cost V 4 bases and J 2 bases; bases outside gene matches: 4.

This clone was recorded only once. A read error likely explains this, since a far larger clone differs by one base. The sample has other DNA sequences that encode this CDR3 too. CDR3 DNA: TGCGCCAGCAGCTTGATAGATACCCGGGCTTTCTTT. Amino acid sequence: CASSLIDTRAFF. The chain combines TRBV5-1 with TRBJ1-1; D remains ambiguous. The CDR3 totals 12 residues. With 1 base removed from V and 11 bases from J, the gap between germline ends came to 12 bases. CDR1 SGHRS and CDR2 YFSETQ come from the germline V gene.